These T cell receptor beta chains were read from a single sample in a study of PD-L1 blockade in urothelial cancer. TCRdb keeps only in-frame clones here, not all; method: immunoSEQ multiplex PCR. The sample has about 79,000 clones, 85% seen once; the top ten hold 6.5% to 8%. Here the sequenced sample was PBMCs, taken around atezolizumab (anti-PD-L1) treatment. The receptor set was obtained from a man aged 35-49 years with urothelial cancer. Each CDR3 is given with its conserved first and last residue. A D gene is named only where the DNA matches it firmly. Expanded clones get a size class; other rows say once, few or many, or leave the size out.

clone_size	j_call	d_call	v_call	cdr3_nt	cdr3_aa
-	TRBJ2-1	TRBD2	TRBV5-5	TGTGCCAGCAGCCCCTTAGCGGGAGGACCGCAAAAAAATTTCTTC	CASSPLAGGPQKNFF
-	TRBJ2-2	-	TRBV5-4	TGTGCCAGCAGCTTGGACGGGAACACCGGGGAGCTGTTTTTT	CASSLDGNTGELFF
-	TRBJ2-6	TRBD1	TRBV7-2	TGTGCCAGCAGGCCCACAGGGGCGGGGGCCAACGTCCTGACTTTC	CASRPTGAGANVLTF
-	TRBJ2-2	-	TRBV7-9	TGTGCCAGCAGACGTAGCGACACCGGGGAGCTGTTTTTT	CASRRSDTGELFF
-	TRBJ2-3	-	TRBV7-9	TGTGCCAGCAGCCGGGGAGTATCCGGCACAGATACGCAGTATTTT	CASSRGVSGTDTQYF
-	TRBJ1-1	-	TRBV6-5	TGTGCCAGCAGTTACCGTAGGGGCATGAACACTGAAGCTTTCTTT	CASSYRRGMNTEAFF
-	TRBJ2-3	-	TRBV2	TGTGCCAGCACCAGGACAGCAGGCACAGATACGCAGTATTTT	CASTRTAGTDTQYF
-	TRBJ1-3	-	TRBV30	TGTGCCTGGAGTCCTATGACGGGAAGCTCTGGAAACACCATATATTTT	CAWSPMTGSSGNTIYF
-	TRBJ1-2	-	TRBV7-9	TGTGCCAGCAGCCTTAACTATGGCTACACCTTC	CASSLNYGYTF
-	TRBJ1-2	-	TRBV27	TGTGCCAGCAGTTACAGGGCGGGCGGCTATGGCTACACCTTC	CASSYRAGGYGYTF
-	TRBJ2-3	TRBD2	TRBV7-3	TGTGCCAGCAGCTTAAGTACTAGCGGGAGGCCAGGCGTGGCAGATACGCAGTATTTT	CASSLSTSGRPGVADTQYF
-	TRBJ2-7	TRBD2	TRBV7-3	TGTGCCAGCAGCCTCGGTGGACTAGCGGGAGTTGAGCAGTACTTC	CASSLGGLAGVEQYF
once	TRBJ2-7	-	TRBV7-2	TGTGCCAGCAGCTTACAGGTTTCCTACGAGCAGTACTTC	CASSLQVSYEQYF
-	TRBJ1-4	-	TRBV5-8	TGTGCCAGCAGCTTGGGCGGAGTTGCAACTAATGAAAAACTGTTTTTT	CASSLGGVATNEKLFF
-	TRBJ2-2	TRBD1	TRBV18	TGTGCCAGCTCAGCTCGTGGGACAGGGACCGGGGAGCTGTTTTTT	CASSARGTGTGELFF
-	TRBJ2-1	TRBD2	TRBV4-3	TGCGCCAGCAGCCAAGCGGGACTAGGGGATTCAGGCAATGAGCAGTTCTTC	CASSQAGLGDSGNEQFF
-	TRBJ2-5	-	TRBV20-1	TGCAGTGCTAGTCCCGGGGAGACCCAGTACTTC	CSASPGETQYF
once	TRBJ2-3	-	TRBV15	TGTGCCACCAGCAGAGATGGTACGGGGACGCAGTATTTT	CATSRDGTGTQYF
-	TRBJ1-1	-	TRBV29-1	TGCAGCGTTGACGAAGTTGGCTTGAACACTGAAGCTTTCTTT	CSVDEVGLNTEAFF
-	TRBJ2-1	TRBD2	TRBV4-2	TGTGCCAGCAGCCAAGATGAAAGCGGGAGGTTGCATGAGCAGTTCTTC	CASSQDESGRLHEQFF
-	TRBJ2-1	TRBD1	TRBV30	TGTGCCTGGATAAGTGGACAGGGATTCAATGAGCAGTTCTTC	CAWISGQGFNEQFF
-	TRBJ2-2	-	TRBV2	TGTGCCAGCAGGCGGGAGAACACCGGGGAGCTGTTTTTT	CASRRENTGELFF
-	TRBJ2-4	-	TRBV14	TGTGCCAGCAGTCAGGTCGGAAACATTCAGTACTTC	CASSQVGNIQYF
-	TRBJ1-1	-	TRBV10-3	TGTGCCATCAGTGAGCTTGGGGGGGGCGCGTACACTGAAGCTTTCTTT	CAISELGGGAYTEAFF
-	TRBJ2-1	TRBD2	TRBV28	TGTGCCAGCAGTTTGGCGGGAGGCGACTACAATGAGCAGTTCTTC	CASSLAGGDYNEQFF
-	TRBJ2-3	TRBD2	TRBV5-4	TGTGCCAGCAGCTTGGTTTGGGGGACTAGCGGGAGAACAGATACGCAGTATTTT	CASSLVWGTSGRTDTQYF